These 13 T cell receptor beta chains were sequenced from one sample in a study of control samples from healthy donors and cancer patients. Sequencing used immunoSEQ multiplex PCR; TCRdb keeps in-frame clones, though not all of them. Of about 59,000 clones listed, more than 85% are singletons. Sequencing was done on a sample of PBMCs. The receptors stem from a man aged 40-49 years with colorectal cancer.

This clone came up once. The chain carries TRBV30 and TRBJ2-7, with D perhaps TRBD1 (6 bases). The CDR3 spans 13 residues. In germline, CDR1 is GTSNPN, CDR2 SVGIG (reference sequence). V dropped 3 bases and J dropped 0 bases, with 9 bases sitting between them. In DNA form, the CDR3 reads TGTGCCTGGAGATTGACAGGCTCCTACGAGCAGTACTTC. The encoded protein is CAWRLTGSYEQYF.

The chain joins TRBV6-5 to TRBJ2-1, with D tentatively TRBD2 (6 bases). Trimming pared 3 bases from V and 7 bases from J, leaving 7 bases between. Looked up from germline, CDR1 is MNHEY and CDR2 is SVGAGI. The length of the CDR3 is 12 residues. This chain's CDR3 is CASSYGRNEQFF. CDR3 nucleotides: TGTGCCAGCAGTTATGGGAGGAATGAGCAGTTCTTC.

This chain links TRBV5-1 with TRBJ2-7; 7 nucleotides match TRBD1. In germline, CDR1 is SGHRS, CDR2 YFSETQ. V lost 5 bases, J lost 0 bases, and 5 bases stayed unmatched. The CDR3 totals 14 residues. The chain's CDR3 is CASRFTGDSYEQYF. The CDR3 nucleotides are TGCGCCAGCAGGTTTACAGGGGACTCCTACGAGCAGTACTTC.

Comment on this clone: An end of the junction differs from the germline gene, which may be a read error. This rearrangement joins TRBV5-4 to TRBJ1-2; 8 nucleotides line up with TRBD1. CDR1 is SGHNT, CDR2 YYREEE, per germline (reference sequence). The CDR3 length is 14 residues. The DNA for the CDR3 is TGTGCCAGCAGCTTGGGGGACAGCCCAGGGGGCTACATCTTC. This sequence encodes CASSLGDSPGGYIF. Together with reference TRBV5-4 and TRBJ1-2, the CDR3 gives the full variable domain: ETGVTQSPTHLIKTRGQQVTLRCSSQSGHNTVSWYQQALGQGPQFIFQYYREEENGRGNFPPRFSGLQFPNYSSELNVNALELDDSALYLCASSLGDSPGGYIFGSGTRLTVV.

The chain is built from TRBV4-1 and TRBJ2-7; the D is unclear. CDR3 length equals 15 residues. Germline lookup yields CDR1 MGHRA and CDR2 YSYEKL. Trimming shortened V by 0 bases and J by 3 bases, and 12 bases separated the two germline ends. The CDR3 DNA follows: TGCGCCAGCAGCCAAGATTGGCCAGCCCGCTACGAGCAGTACTTC. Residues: CASSQDWPARYEQYF.

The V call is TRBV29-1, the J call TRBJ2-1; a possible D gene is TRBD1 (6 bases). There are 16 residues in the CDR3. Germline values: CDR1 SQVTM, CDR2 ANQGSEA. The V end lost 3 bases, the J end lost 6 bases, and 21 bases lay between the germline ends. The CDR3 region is CSVEIPRQGLINEQFF. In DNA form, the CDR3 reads TGCAGCGTTGAGATACCGAGGCAGGGGCTAATCAATGAGCAGTTCTTC.

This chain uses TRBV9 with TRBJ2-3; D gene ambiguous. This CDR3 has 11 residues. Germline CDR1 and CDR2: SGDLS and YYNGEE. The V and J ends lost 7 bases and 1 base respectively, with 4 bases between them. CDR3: CASGRTDTQYF. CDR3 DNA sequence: TGTGCCAGCGGCCGCACAGATACGCAGTATTTT.

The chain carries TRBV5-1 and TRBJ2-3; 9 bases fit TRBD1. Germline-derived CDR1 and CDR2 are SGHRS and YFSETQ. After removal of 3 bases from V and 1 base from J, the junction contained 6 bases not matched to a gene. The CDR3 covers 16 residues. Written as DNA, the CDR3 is TGCGCCAGCAGCTCGGGACAGGGAAGGCGCACAGATACGCAGTATTTT. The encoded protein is CASSSGQGRRTDTQYF.

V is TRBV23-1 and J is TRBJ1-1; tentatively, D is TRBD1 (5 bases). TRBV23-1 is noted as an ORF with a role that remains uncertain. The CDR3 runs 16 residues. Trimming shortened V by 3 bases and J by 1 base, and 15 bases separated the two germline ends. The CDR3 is CASSHWYSTANTEAFF. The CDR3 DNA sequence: TGCGCCAGCAGTCATTGGTACTCGACAGCGAACACTGAAGCTTTCTTT.

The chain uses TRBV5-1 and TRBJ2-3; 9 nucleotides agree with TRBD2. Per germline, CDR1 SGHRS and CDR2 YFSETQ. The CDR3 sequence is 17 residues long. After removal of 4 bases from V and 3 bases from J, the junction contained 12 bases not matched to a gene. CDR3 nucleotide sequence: TGCGCCAGCAGCCGGCTAGGGGTGCGGGGGGGGACAGATACGCAGTATTTT. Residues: CASSRLGVRGGTDTQYF.

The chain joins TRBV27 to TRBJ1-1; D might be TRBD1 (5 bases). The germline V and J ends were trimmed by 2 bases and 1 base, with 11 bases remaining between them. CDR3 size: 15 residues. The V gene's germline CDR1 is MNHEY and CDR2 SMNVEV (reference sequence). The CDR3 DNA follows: TGTGCCAGCAGTTTAAGGCCTCAGGGGAACACTGAAGCTTTCTTT. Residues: CASSLRPQGNTEAFF.

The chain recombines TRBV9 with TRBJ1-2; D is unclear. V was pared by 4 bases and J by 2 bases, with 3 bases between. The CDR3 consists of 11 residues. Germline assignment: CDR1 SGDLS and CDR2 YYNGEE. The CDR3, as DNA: TGTGCCAGCAGCCGGAACTATGGCTACACCTTC. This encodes CASSRNYGYTF.

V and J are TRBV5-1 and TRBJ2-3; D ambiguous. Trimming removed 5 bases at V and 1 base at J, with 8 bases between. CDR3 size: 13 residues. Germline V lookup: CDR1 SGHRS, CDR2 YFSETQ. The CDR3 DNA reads TGCGCCAGCAGGACGTCAGGCACAGATACGCAGTATTTT. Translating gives CASRTSGTDTQYF. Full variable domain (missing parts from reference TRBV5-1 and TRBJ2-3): KAGVTQTPRYLIKTRGQQVTLSCSPISGHRSVSWYQQTPGQGLQFLFEYFSETQRNKGNFPGRFSGRQFSNSRSEMNVSTLELGDSALYLCASRTSGTDTQYFGPGTRLTVL.